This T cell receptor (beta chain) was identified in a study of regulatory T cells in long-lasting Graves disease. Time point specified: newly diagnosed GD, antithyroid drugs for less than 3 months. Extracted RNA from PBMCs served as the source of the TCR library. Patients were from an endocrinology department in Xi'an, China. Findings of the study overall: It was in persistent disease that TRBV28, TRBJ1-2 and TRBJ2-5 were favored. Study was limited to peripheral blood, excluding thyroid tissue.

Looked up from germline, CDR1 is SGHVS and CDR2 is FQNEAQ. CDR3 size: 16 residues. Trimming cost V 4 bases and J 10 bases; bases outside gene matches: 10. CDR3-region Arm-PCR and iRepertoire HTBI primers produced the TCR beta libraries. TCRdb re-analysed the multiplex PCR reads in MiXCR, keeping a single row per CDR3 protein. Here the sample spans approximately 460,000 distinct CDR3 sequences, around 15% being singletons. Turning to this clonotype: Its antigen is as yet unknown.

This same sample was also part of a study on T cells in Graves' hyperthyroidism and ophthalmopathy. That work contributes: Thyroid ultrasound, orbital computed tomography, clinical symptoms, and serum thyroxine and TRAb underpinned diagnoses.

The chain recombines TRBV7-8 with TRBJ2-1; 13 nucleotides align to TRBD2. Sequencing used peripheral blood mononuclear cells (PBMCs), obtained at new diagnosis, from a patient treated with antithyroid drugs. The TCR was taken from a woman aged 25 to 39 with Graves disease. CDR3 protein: CASSWRLAGGPQEQFF. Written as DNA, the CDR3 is TGTGCCAGCAGCTGGAGACTAGCGGGAGGTCCCCAGGAGCAGTTCTTC.